The 14 T cell receptor beta chains given below trace back to one sample, sequenced in a study of T cells in Graves' hyperthyroidism and ophthalmopathy. Amplified TCR beta CDR3 regions derived from RNA transcripts. The primer set for the first-round RT-PCR of the TCR CDR3 was HTBI. TCRdb fed the multiplex PCR reads into MiXCR, producing one record per CDR3 protein. The table has hundreds of thousands of distinct CDR3 sequences, around 14% seen once. The sequenced sample was blood. All receptors derive from a woman aged 25 to 39 with Graves' hyperthyroidism.

This clonotype showed up many times. The V call is TRBV3-1, the J call TRBJ2-1; D not certain. The CDR3 totals 15 residues. CDR1 is LGHDT and CDR2 is YNNKEL in the germline V gene (reference sequence). V dropped 0 bases and J dropped 2 bases, with 8 bases sitting between them. CDR3 residues: CASSQDPAAYNEQFF. Here the CDR3 DNA reads TGTGCCAGCAGCCAAGATCCTGCAGCCTACAATGAGCAGTTCTTC.

This clonotype was detected a few times. This chain links TRBV20-1 with TRBJ2-5; TRBD2 matches 15 bases. J lost 4 bases, V lost 6 bases, and 12 bases had no gene match. The CDR3 runs to 17 residues. Germline CDR1 is DFQATT and CDR2 is SNEGSKA (reference sequence). This CDR3 reads CSAASGTSGRRGETQYF. The CDR3 DNA sequence: TGCAGTGCAGCCTCCGGGACTAGCGGGAGGAGGGGAGAGACCCAGTACTTC.

This clonotype was seen at least ten times. The V gene is TRBV4-3, the J gene TRBJ2-2; D may correspond to TRBD1 or TRBD2 (5 bases each). There are 16 residues in the CDR3. V lost 4 bases and J 5 bases, leaving 17 bases between the germline ends. The germline gives CDR1 LGHNA, CDR2 YSLEER. This CDR3 reads CASSLGTGTSTGELFF. The CDR3 nucleotides read TGCGCCAGCAGCCTTGGGACCGGGACGTCGACCGGGGAGCTGTTTTTT.

This clonotype has a count of ten or more. This chain links TRBV7-3 with TRBJ2-5; D gene ambiguous. Between the trimmed V and J ends, which lost 8 bases and 3 bases, there was a span of 13 bases. The CDR3 consists of 13 residues. CDR1 and CDR2 (germline): SGHTA, FQGTGA. The CDR3 spells CASSLVLKETQYF. CDR3 DNA sequence: TGTGCCAGCTCCCTGGTATTGAAAGAGACCCAGTACTTC.

The V and J genes are TRBV6-1 and TRBJ2-7; D gene ambiguous. The V gene's germline CDR1 is MNHNS and CDR2 SASEGT. Trimming removed 5 bases at V and 5 bases at J, with 19 bases between. CDR3 length: 15 amino acids. The CDR3 DNA sequence: TGTGCCAGCAGTTCCCCAGGCCCTTCTCGCAACGAGCAGTACTTC. Protein: CASSSPGPSRNEQYF.

Only a few counts were recorded for this clonotype. V gene TRBV7-9 combines with J gene TRBJ1-1; no reliable D call. This CDR3 contains 15 residues. In germline, CDR1 is SEHNR, CDR2 FQNEAQ (reference sequence). V was cut by 5 bases and J by 1 base, with 14 bases left in between. The CDR3: CASSPDRRTNTEAFF. The CDR3 nucleotides read TGTGCCAGCAGCCCGGACCGACGAACGAACACTGAAGCTTTCTTT.

V gene TRBV6-1 combines with J gene TRBJ1-4; D might be TRBD1 (6 bases). Trimming removed 4 bases from V and 7 bases from J, with 13 bases in between. There are 14 residues in the CDR3. Germline V CDR1 and CDR2: MNHNS, SASEGT. In DNA form, the CDR3 reads TGTGCCAGCAGTGGGGGGGCGAGCTCTGAAAAACTGTTTTTT. Protein sequence: CASSGGASSEKLFF.

The sample holds many counts of this clonotype. For the CDR3, the DNA is TGTGCCAGCAGACGACAGGGACGTGGGCAGTACTTC. It yields the protein CASRRQGRGQYF. The genes are TRBV28 and TRBJ2-7; 7 bases map to TRBD1. J lost 9 bases, V lost 6 bases, and 8 bases had no gene match. Germline CDR1 and CDR2: MDHEN and SYDVKM. The CDR3 loop spans 12 amino acids.

This clonotype has a count of ten or more. The rearrangement links TRBV28 to TRBJ2-7; D is unresolved. V gave up 3 bases and J gave up 4 bases, with 13 bases separating them. CDR1 is MDHEN and CDR2 is SYDVKM in the germline V gene. This CDR3 has 14 amino acids. The CDR3 spells CASSLEGFGYEQYF. For the CDR3, the DNA is TGTGCCAGCAGTTTGGAAGGTTTTGGGTACGAGCAGTACTTC.

This clonotype was counted between two and nine times. CDR3 DNA sequence: TGTGCCAGTAGTATAACGGGAACCAATCAGCCCCAGCATTTT. This gives the protein CASSITGTNQPQHF. V is TRBV19 and J is TRBJ1-5; D unclear. V was pared by 2 bases and J by 3 bases, with 8 bases between. The CDR3 sequence is 14 residues long. Looked up from germline, CDR1 is LNHDA and CDR2 is SQIVND (reference sequence).

This clonotype was seen more than once but under ten times. The chain carries TRBV29-1 and TRBJ2-7; D might be TRBD1 (6 bases). V shed 6 bases and J shed 0 bases, with 15 bases lying between them. The V gene's germline CDR1 is SQVTM and CDR2 ANQGSEA. This CDR3 spans 14 amino acids. CDR3 sequence reads: CSVETGTRSYEQYF. The DNA for the CDR3 is TGCAGCGTCGAAACAGGGACCCGCTCCTACGAGCAGTACTTC.

V and J are TRBV20-1 and TRBJ1-2; D is perhaps TRBD1 (5 bases). Per the germline V gene, CDR1 is DFQATT and CDR2 is SNEGSKA (reference sequence). V lost 0 bases to trimming and J lost 6 bases, with 17 bases between them. The CDR3 spans 15 residues. Written as DNA, the CDR3 is TGCAGTGCTAGAGACCTATTAGGAGGGGATCATGGCTACACCTTC. Protein sequence: CSARDLLGGDHGYTF.

This clonotype was counted at least ten times. The chain links TRBV20-1 to TRBJ2-2, with D unresolved. Germline V gene sequence: CDR1 DFQATT, CDR2 SNEGSKA (reference sequence). V was shortened by 3 bases and J by 3 bases, with 11 bases between the two germline ends. The CDR3 covers 14 residues. The CDR3 loop reads CSASLVADTGELFF. The CDR3 nucleotides read TGCAGTGCTAGTTTAGTAGCAGACACCGGGGAGCTGTTTTTT.

The table lists this clonotype with a few counts. The chain combines TRBV28 with TRBJ2-5, with no clear D. The CDR3 runs to 11 residues. Germline V gene sequence: CDR1 MDHEN, CDR2 SYDVKM. Between the trimmed V and J ends, which lost 3 bases and 14 bases, there was a span of 13 bases. CDR3 DNA sequence: TGTGCCAGCAGTTTCCGAGACCTATTTTACTTC. Translated, it gives CASSFRDLFYF.